The sequence of this TCR beta chain was determined in a study of shared clonotypes between healthy human individuals. Across the whole study: CD4 naive cells filled three plates per donor, CD4 memory three, CD8 naive two and CD8 memory one. General observations from the study: Rarefaction analysis demonstrated incomplete sorted-subset sequencing notwithstanding large depth.

Worth noting for this clone: Its antigen is currently unknown.

Methods used by the authors: ImmunoSEQ supplied junction-only sequences lacking quality scores, so filtering was different. Clones were read by immunoSEQ multiplex PCR, and TCRdb kept only the in-frame ones, dropping some. From that table come the V and J calls and clone size; the DNA was used to work out D and trimming. The data contain fewer than 1 million clones, about 96% of them singletons. CDR3 length: 11 amino acids. V was pared by 5 bases and J by 8 bases, with 9 bases between. The germline gives CDR1 MNHEY, CDR2 SMNVEV (reference sequence). Terminally differentiated effector memory CD45RA+ cells were left out of the naive CD8 fraction, which was CD45RO-negative and positively selected for CCR7.

The sample was naive CD8+ T cells sorted from blood. The receptor was derived from a man aged 30 to 39 in good health. The chain employs TRBV27 and TRBJ1-2, with D hard to call. CDR3 region: CASSGSWGYTF. DNA for the CDR3: TGTGCCAGCAGTGGGAGTTGGGGCTACACCTTC.